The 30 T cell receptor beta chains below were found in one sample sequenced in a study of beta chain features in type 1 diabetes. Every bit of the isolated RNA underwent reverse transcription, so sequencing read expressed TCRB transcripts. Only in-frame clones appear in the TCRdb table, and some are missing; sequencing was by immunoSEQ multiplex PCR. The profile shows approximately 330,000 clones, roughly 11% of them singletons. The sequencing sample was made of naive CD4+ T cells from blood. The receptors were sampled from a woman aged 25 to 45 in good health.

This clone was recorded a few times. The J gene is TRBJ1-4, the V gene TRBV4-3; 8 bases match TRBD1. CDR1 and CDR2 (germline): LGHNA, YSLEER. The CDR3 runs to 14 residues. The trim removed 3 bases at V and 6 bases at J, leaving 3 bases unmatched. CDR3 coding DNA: TGCGCCAGCAGCCAGATGACAGGGGATGAAAAACTGTTTTTT. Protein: CASSQMTGDEKLFF.

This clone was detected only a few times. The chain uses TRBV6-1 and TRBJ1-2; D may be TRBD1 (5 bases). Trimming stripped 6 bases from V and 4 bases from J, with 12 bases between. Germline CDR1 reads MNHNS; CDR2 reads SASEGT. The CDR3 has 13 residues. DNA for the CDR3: TGTGCCAGCAGGATCGACAGAGGCTATGGCTACACCTTC. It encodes CASRIDRGYGYTF.

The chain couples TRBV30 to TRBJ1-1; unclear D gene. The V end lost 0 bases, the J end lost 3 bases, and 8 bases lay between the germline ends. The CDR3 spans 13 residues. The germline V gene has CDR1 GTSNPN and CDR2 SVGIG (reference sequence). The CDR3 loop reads CAWSVHVYTEAFF. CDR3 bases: TGTGCCTGGAGTGTACACGTGTACACTGAAGCTTTCTTT.

The CDR3 loop is CASSRLTLAVSSYNEQFF. As DNA, the CDR3 is TGCGCCAGCAGCCGCCTAACATTAGCGGTAAGCTCCTACAATGAGCAGTTCTTC. The chain has TRBV4-3 and TRBJ2-1; possibly TRBD2 for D (6 bases). Germline-derived CDR1 and CDR2 are LGHNA and YSLEER. V lost 4 bases and J 0 bases, leaving 19 bases between the germline ends. This CDR3 region has 18 residues.

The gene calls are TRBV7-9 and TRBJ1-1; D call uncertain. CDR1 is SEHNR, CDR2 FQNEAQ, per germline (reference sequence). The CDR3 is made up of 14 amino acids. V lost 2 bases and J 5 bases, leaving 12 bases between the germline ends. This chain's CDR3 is CASSLRGIGTEAFF. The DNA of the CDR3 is TGTGCCAGCAGCTTAAGAGGTATTGGGACTGAAGCTTTCTTT.

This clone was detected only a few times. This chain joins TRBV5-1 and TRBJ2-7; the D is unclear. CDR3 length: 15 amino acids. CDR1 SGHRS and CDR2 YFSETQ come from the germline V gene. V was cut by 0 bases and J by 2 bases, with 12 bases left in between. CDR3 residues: CASSLGHQTPYEQYF. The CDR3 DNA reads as TGCGCCAGCAGCTTGGGGCATCAGACACCCTACGAGCAGTACTTC.

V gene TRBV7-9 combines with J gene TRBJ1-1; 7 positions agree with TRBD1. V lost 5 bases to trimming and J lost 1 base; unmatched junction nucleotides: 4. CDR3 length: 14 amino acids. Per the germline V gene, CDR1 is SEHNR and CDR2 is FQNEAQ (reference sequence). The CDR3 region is CASSPDRKNTEAFF. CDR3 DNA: TGTGCCAGCAGCCCGGACAGGAAGAACACTGAAGCTTTCTTT.

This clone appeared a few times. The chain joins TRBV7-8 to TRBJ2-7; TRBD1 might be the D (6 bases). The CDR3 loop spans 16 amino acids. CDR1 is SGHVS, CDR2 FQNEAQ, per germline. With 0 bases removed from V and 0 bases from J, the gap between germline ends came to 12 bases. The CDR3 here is CASSLAVGGSSYEQYF. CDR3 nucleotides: TGTGCCAGCAGCTTAGCTGTAGGGGGTAGCTCCTACGAGCAGTACTTC.

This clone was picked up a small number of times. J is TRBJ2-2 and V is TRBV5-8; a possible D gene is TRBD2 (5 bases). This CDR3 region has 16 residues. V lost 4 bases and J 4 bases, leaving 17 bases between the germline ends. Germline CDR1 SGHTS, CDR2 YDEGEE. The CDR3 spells CASSAPRTLTTGELFF. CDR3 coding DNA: TGTGCCAGCAGCGCTCCTAGGACTTTGACCACCGGGGAGCTGTTTTTT.

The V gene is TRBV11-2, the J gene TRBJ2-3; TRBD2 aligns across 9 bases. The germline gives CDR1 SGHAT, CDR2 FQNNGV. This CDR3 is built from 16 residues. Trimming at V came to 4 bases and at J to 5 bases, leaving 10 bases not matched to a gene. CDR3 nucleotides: TGTGCCAGCAGCTCAACTACGGGACTAGCCGAAGATACGCAGTATTTT. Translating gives CASSSTTGLAEDTQYF.

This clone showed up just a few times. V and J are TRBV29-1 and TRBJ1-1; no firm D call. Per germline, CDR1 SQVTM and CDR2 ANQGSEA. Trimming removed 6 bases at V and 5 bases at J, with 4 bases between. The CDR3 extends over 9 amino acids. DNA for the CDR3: TGCAGCGTCCGGACTGAAGCTTTCTTT. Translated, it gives CSVRTEAFF.

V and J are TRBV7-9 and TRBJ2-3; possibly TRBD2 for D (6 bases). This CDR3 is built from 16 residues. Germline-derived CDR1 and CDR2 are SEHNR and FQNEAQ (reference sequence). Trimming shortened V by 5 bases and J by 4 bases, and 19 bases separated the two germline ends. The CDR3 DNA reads TGTGCCAGCAGCCAAGGGGCGGTAGCGGCCGCAGATACGCAGTATTTT. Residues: CASSQGAVAAADTQYF.

The CDR3 reads CASSLDILTINEKLFF. As DNA, the CDR3 is TGTGCCAGCAGTTTAGACATCCTGACGATTAATGAAAAACTGTTTTTT. The V and J genes are TRBV28 and TRBJ1-4; D remains unclear. The germline CDR1 and CDR2 sequences are MDHEN and SYDVKM. Between the trimmed V and J ends, which lost 2 bases and 4 bases, there was a span of 14 bases. The CDR3 length is 16 residues. Using reference TRBV28 and TRBJ1-4 for the parts outside the CDR3, the full variable domain is DVKVTQSSRYLVKRTGEKVFLECVQDMDHENMFWYRQDPGLGLRLIYFSYDVKMKEKGDIPEGYSVSREKKERFSLILESASTNQTSMYLCASSLDILTINEKLFFGSGTQLSVL.

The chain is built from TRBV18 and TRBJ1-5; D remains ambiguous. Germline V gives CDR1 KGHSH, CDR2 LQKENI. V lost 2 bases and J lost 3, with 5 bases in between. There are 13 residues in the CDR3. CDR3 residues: CASSPDNNQPQHF. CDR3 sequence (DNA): TGTGCCAGCTCACCAGACAACAATCAGCCCCAGCATTTT.

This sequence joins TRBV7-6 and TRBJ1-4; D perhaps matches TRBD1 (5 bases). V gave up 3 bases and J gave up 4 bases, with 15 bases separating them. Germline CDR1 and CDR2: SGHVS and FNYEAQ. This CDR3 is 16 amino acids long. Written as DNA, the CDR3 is TGTGCCAGCAGCTTCACCCAGGGTTCTCTTAATGAAAAACTGTTTTTT. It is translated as CASSFTQGSLNEKLFF.

CDR3 region: CASSLGQGAETQYF. CDR3 DNA: TGTGCCAGCAGCTTGGGACAGGGGGCAGAGACCCAGTACTTC. The rearrangement joins TRBV11-2 to TRBJ2-5, with TRBD1 matching over 12 bases. CDR3 length: 14 residues. The ends lost 3 bases at V and 4 bases at J; junction bases unmatched: 0. Germline V CDR1 and CDR2: SGHAT, FQNNGV. The whole variable domain, remainder taken from reference TRBV11-2 and TRBJ2-5, is EAGVAQSPRYKIIEKRQSVAFWCNPISGHATLYWYQQILGQGPKLLIQFQNNGVVDDSQLPKDRFSAERLKGVDSTLKIQPAKLEDSAVYLCASSLGQGAETQYFGPGTRLLVL.

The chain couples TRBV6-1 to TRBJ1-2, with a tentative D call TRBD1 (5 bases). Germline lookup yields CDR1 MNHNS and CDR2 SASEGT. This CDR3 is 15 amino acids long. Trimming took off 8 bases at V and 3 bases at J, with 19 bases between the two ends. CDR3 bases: TGTGCCAGCTCAAAAGCCTCGACAGACTACTATGGCTACACCTTC. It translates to CASSKASTDYYGYTF.

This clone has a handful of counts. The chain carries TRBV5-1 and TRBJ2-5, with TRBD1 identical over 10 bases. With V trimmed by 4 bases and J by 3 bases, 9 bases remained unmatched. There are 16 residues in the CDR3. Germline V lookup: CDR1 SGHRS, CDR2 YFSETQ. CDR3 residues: CASSPRTGGGEETQYF. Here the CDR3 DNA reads TGCGCCAGCAGCCCCCGGACAGGGGGAGGAGAAGAGACCCAGTACTTC.

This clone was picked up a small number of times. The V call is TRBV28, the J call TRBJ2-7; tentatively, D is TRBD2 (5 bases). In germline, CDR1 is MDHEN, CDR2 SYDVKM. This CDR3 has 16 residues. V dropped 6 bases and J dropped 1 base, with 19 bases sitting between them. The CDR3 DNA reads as TGTGCCAGCAGCCTCCCAGGAGCCGTAGCGTCCTACGAGCAGTACTTC. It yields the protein CASSLPGAVASYEQYF.

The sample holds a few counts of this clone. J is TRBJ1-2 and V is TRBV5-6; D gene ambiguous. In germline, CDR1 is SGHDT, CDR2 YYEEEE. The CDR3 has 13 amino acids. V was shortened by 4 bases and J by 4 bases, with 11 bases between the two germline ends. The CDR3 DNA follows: TGTGCCAGCAGCGAACCGGGAGGCTATGGCTACACCTTC. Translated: CASSEPGGYGYTF.

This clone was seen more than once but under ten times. As DNA, the CDR3 is TGTGCCAGCAGCCCCGCCGGGACTAGCTACAATGAGCAGTTCTTC. Amino acid sequence: CASSPAGTSYNEQFF. The chain combines TRBV9 with TRBJ2-1; 8 nucleotides align to TRBD2. Trimming at V came to 4 bases and at J to 3 bases, leaving 6 bases not matched to a gene. This CDR3 region has 15 residues. The germline V gene has CDR1 SGDLS and CDR2 YYNGEE.

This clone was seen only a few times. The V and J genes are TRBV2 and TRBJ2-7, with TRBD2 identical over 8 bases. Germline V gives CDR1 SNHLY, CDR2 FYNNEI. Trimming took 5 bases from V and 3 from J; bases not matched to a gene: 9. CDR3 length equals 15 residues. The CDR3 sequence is CASSSGLDRLYEQYF. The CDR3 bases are TGTGCCAGCAGTTCGGGACTAGATCGACTCTACGAGCAGTACTTC.

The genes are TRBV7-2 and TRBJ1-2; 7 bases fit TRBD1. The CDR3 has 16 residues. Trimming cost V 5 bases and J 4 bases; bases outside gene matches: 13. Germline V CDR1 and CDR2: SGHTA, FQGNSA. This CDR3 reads CASSAGQPQAGYGYTF. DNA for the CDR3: TGTGCCAGCAGCGCGGGACAGCCACAGGCGGGCTATGGCTACACCTTC. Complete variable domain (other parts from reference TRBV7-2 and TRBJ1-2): GAGVSQSPSNKVTEKGKDVELRCDPISGHTALYWYRQSLGQGLEFLIYFQGNSAPDKSGLPSDRFSAERTGGSVSTLTIQRTQQEDSAVYLCASSAGQPQAGYGYTFGSGTRLTVV.

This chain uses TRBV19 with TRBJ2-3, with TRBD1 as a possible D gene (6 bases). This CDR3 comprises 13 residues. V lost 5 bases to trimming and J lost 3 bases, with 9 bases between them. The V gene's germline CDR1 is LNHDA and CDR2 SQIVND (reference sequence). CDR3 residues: CASSPDRTDTQYF. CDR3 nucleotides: TGTGCCAGTAGTCCCGACAGGACAGATACGCAGTATTTT.

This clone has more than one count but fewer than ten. The CDR3 nucleotides read TGTGCCAGCAGCACGAGACAAACCACCGGGGAGCTGTTTTTT. Translating it yields CASSTRQTTGELFF. The genes are TRBV7-2 and TRBJ2-2; D not resolved. The germline V gene encodes CDR1 SGHTA and CDR2 FQGNSA. V lost 5 bases to trimming and J lost 4 bases, with 11 bases between them. The CDR3 runs 14 residues. Full variable domain (outside the CDR3, taken from reference TRBV7-2 and TRBJ2-2): GAGVSQSPSNKVTEKGKDVELRCDPISGHTALYWYRQSLGQGLEFLIYFQGNSAPDKSGLPSDRFSAERTGGSVSTLTIQRTQQEDSAVYLCASSTRQTTGELFFGEGSRLTVL.

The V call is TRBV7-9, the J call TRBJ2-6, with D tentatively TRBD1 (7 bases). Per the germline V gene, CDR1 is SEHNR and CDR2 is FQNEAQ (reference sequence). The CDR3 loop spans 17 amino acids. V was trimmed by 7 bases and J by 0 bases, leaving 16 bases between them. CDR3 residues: CASNKGGQNSGANVLTF. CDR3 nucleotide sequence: TGTGCCAGCAACAAGGGGGGACAGAACTCTGGGGCCAACGTCCTGACTTTC.

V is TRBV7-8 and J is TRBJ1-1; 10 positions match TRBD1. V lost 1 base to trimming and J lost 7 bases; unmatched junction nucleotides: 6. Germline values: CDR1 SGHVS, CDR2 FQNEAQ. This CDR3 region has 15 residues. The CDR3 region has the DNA TGTGCCAGCAGCTTAGAAGTAGGACAGGGGGTTGAAGCTTTCTTT. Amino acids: CASSLEVGQGVEAFF.

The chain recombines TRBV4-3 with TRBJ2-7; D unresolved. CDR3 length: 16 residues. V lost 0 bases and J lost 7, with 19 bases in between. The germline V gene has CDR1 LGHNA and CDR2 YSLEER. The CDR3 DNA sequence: TGCGCCAGCAGCCAAGATAGGTATCCGGGTAGTCGGGAGCAGTACTTC. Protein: CASSQDRYPGSREQYF.

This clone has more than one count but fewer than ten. CDR3 DNA: TGTGCCAGCAGCCGGACAGTATTCTACGAGCAGTACTTC. Residues: CASSRTVFYEQYF. V and J are TRBV5-8 and TRBJ2-7; the D gene is possibly TRBD1 (6 bases). The CDR3 is 13 amino acids. V lost 4 bases, J lost 3 bases, and 11 bases lay in between. Per the germline V gene, CDR1 is SGHTS and CDR2 is YDEGEE.

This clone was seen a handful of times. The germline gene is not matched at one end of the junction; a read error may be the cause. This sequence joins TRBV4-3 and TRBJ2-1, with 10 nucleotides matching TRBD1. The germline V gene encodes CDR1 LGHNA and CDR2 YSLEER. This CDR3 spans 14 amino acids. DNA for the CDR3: TGCGCCACCAGCAGGACAGGGGGCTACAATGAGCAGTTCTTC. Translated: CATSRTGGYNEQFF.